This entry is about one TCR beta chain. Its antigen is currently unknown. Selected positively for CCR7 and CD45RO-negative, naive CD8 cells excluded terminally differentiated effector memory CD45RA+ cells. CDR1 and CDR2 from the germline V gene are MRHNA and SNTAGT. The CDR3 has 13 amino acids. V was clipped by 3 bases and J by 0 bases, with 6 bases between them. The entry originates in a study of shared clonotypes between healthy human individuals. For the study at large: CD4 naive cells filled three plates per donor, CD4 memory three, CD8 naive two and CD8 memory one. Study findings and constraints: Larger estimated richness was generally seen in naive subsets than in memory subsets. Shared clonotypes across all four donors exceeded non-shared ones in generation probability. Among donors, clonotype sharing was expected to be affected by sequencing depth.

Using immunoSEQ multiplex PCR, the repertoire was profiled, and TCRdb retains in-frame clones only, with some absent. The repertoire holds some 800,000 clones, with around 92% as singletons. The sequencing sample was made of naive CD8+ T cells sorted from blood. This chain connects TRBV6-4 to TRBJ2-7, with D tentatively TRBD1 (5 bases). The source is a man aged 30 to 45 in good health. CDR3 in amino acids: CASSEQASYEQYF. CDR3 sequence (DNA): TGTGCCAGCAGTGAACAGGCCTCCTACGAGCAGTACTTC.